This T cell receptor beta chain was observed in a study of OX40 agonist ivuxolimab in advanced cancers. Overall study context: An anti-OX40 (CD134) antibody with agonistic activity, ivuxolimab, was administered to patients. Subjects had a mean age of roughly 60 years, with a range of 23 to 79; just over 80% were male. Broader study findings: Doses of 0.1 to 3.0 mg/kg were accompanied by clonal expansion of CD4+ and CD8+ blood T cells by week 6. Expanded clones belonging to CD8+ T cells outnumbered, on average, those of CD4+.

With regard to this clone: Antigen specificity is unknown.

Clones were read by immunoSEQ multiplex PCR, and TCRdb kept only the in-frame ones, dropping some. The table lists more than 80,000 clones, 91% of them singletons. The material was CD4+ or CD8+ T cells sorted from blood, obtained in a trial of the OX40 agonist ivuxolimab. The sequence was obtained from an adult with an advanced solid tumor such as melanoma, head and neck, liver or kidney cancer.

CDR3 protein: CASSLSGGGRYEQYF. Here the CDR3 DNA reads TGTGCCAGCAGTCTTTCTGGGGGGGGCAGATACGAGCAGTACTTC. This rearrangement joins TRBV27 to TRBJ2-7; TRBD2 is a possible D gene (7 bases). The CDR3 sequence is 15 residues long. Germline loops: CDR1 MNHEY, CDR2 SMNVEV (reference sequence). The germline V and J ends were trimmed by 5 bases and 4 bases, with 18 bases remaining between them.